Shown below are 30 T cell receptor beta chains from a single sample sequenced in a study of T cell clonality in common variable immunodeficiency. Measured with immunoSEQ multiplex PCR; TCRdb has only the in-frame clones, and not every one. The sample has 35,000 to 50,000 clones, none seen only once. The sequenced material came from peripheral blood mononuclear cells. The receptors stem from a person aged 18 to 70 in good health.

Many counts were recorded for this clone. The CDR3 end lies 3 residues beyond the end of the read and is filled in from the germline J gene. The chain employs TRBV4-1 and TRBJ1-2; D is unresolved. The CDR3 length is 18 residues. CDR1 and CDR2 (germline): MGHRA, YSYEKL. V lost 1 base to trimming and J lost 5 bases, with 23 bases between them. CDR3 amino acids: CASSQVIIRQDKEYGYTF. Incomplete CDR3 DNA: TGCGCCAGCAGCCAAGTAATAATCCGTCAGGATAAGGAGTATGGC.

This clone was observed many times. The missing CDR3 end, 3 residues past where the read stops, is filled in from the germline J gene. The chain has TRBV7-3 and TRBJ2-3; D ambiguous. The CDR3 spans 12 residues. V was clipped by 3 bases and J by 6 bases, with 7 bases between them. Germline V gene data show CDR1 as SGHTA and CDR2 as FQGTGA. CDR3 bases read: TGTGCCAGCAGCTTTGACGGGGATACG. Amino acid sequence: CASSFDGDT. The whole CDR3 region reads CASSFDGDTQYF.

This clone was seen at least ten times. Read coverage stops 3 residues before the CDR3 terminus; the germline J gene supplies the remainder. V gene TRBV20-1 combines with J gene TRBJ1-2; 9 nucleotides match TRBD1. Germline V gene sequence: CDR1 DFQATT, CDR2 SNEGSKA (reference sequence). V lost 5 bases and J lost 3; bases outside the gene matches: 13. This CDR3 region has 16 residues. Here the CDR3 reads CSAPSGQGNFYYGYTF. CDR3 bases read: TGCAGTGCTCCCTCGGGACAGGGTAATTTCTACTATGGC.

The sample holds many counts of this clone. The read stops 3 residues short of the end of the CDR3; the missing end is completed from the germline J gene. The V and J genes are TRBV28 and TRBJ2-7; TRBD2 agrees at 7 bases. After removal of 7 bases from V and 3 bases from J, the junction contained 12 bases not matched to a gene. Germline V CDR1 and CDR2: MDHEN, SYDVKM. The CDR3 has 15 amino acids. CDR3 protein: CASNLLLGGSYEQYF. The sequenced CDR3 bases are TGTGCCAGCAACCTACTCCTCGGCGGGAGCTACGAG.

This clone was found many times. The missing CDR3 end, 3 residues past where the read stops, is filled in from the germline J gene. The rearrangement uses TRBV7-9 and TRBJ1-2; TRBD1 is a possible D gene (5 bases). V lost 4 bases, J lost 5 bases, and 17 bases lay in between. In germline, CDR1 is SEHNR, CDR2 FQNEAQ (reference sequence). CDR3 length: 15 residues. The sequenced CDR3 bases are TGTGCCAGCAGCTCTACTGGGGCAGAATTATATGGC. This sequence encodes CASSSTGAELYG. The entire CDR3 protein reads CASSSTGAELYGYTF.

This clone has a count of ten or more. The DNA ends 3 residues before the CDR3 does, and the rest of the CDR3 is filled in from the germline J gene. V and J are TRBV9 and TRBJ2-5, with TRBD2 matching 14 bases. The J segment lost 5 bases and the V segment lost 3 bases, leaving 12 bases of the junction unmatched. The CDR3 is 18 amino acids. CDR1 and CDR2 (germline): SGDLS, YYNGEE. The part of the CDR3 DNA that was read is TGTGCCAGCAGCGCCAGGACTAGCGGGGGGACCTATGGGGAGACC. Amino acids: CASSARTSGGTYGET. The whole CDR3 protein reads CASSARTSGGTYGETQYF. Combining the CDR3 with reference TRBV9 and TRBJ2-5 gives the whole variable domain DSGVTQTPKHLITATGQRVTLRCSPRSGDLSVYWYQQSLDQGLQFLIQYYNGEERAKGNILERFSAQQFPDLHSELNLSSLELGDSALYFCASSARTSGGTYGETQYFGPGTRLLVL.

Comments on this clone: The sequenced fragment ends 3 residues before the CDR3 boundary, so the rest is inferred from the germline J gene. V and J are TRBV11-1 and TRBJ1-1; weak D call: TRBD1 (5 bases). Germline V gene sequence: CDR1 SGHAT, CDR2 FQDESV (reference sequence). V was pared by 0 bases and J by 5 bases, with 10 bases between. The CDR3 spans 14 residues. The CDR3 DNA, read in part, is TGTGCCAGCAGCTTAGCGGCCGGGGGGACTGAA. This translates into CASSLAAGGTE. The whole CDR3 sequence reads CASSLAAGGTEAFF.

At least ten counts were recorded for this clone. The CDR3 is cut off 3 residues early in the read; its end comes from the germline J gene. V usage is TRBV20-1 and J usage is TRBJ2-1; 7 bases agree with TRBD2. This CDR3 contains 13 residues. Germline lookup yields CDR1 DFQATT and CDR2 SNEGSKA (reference sequence). Trimming removed 3 bases from V and 8 bases from J; junction bases left unmatched: 7. The covered CDR3 bases are TGCAGTGCTAGGACCGGGACTATAGATGAG. The encoded protein is CSARTGTIDE. The full CDR3 sequence reads CSARTGTIDEQFF.

This clone was recorded many times. The read ends 3 residues early relative to the CDR3; the germline J gene fills the gap. This chain joins TRBV19 and TRBJ1-2; TRBD1 matches at 9 bases. Germline V gives CDR1 LNHDA, CDR2 SQIVND (reference sequence). V shed 3 bases and J 5 bases; nucleotides not matched to a gene: 10. The CDR3 loop spans 16 amino acids. The CDR3 bases that were read are TGTGCCAGTAGTATCCCACCGGGACAGGGACGTTATGGC. Encoded protein: CASSIPPGQGRYG. From start to end, the CDR3 is CASSIPPGQGRYGYTF.

This clone was recorded at least ten times. CDR3 sequence reads: CSARDPIAGGRYEQYF. The CDR3 DNA, read in part, is TGCAGTGCTAGAGATCCCATAGCGGGAGGGCGCTACGAG. This chain joins TRBV20-1 and TRBJ2-7; 11 bases are a match to TRBD2. The sequence runs out 3 residues before the end of the CDR3; the remainder is reconstructed from the germline J gene. This CDR3 has 16 residues. The germline CDR1 and CDR2 sequences are DFQATT and SNEGSKA (reference sequence). Losses at the gene ends were 0 bases for V and 3 bases for J; bases not matched to a gene: 7.

This clone was detected many times. The DNA ends 3 residues before the CDR3 does, and the rest of the CDR3 is filled in from the germline J gene. The gene calls are TRBV19 and TRBJ2-7; D is unresolved. The V end was cut by 0 bases, the J end by 5 bases, with 11 bases between. CDR1 and CDR2 from the germline V gene are LNHDA and SQIVND (reference sequence). The CDR3 loop spans 14 amino acids. Incomplete CDR3 DNA: TGTGCCAGTAGTATAGATCCGGGTATGGACGAG. Its translation is CASSIDPGMDE. The whole CDR3 region reads CASSIDPGMDEQYF.

At least ten counts were recorded for this clone. The read ends 3 residues shy of where the CDR3 ends; the end is completed using the germline J gene. The chain recombines TRBV10-3 with TRBJ1-2, with TRBD1 matching 8 bases. This CDR3 region has 16 residues. Germline values: CDR1 ENHRY, CDR2 SYGVKD. After removal of 2 bases from V and 4 bases from J, the junction contained 9 bases not matched to a gene. The sequenced CDR3 bases are TGTGCCATCAGTGAGAGTGCGTCAGGGGGCGTCTATGGC. It codes for CAISESASGGVYG. The CDR3, in full, reads CAISESASGGVYGYTF.

In this sample, this clone turned up many times. The read falls 3 residues short of the CDR3 end, and the missing part is taken from the germline J gene. V usage is TRBV4-1 and J usage is TRBJ1-2; no clear D gene. Trimming stripped 1 base from V and 0 bases from J, with 12 bases between. Germline values: CDR1 MGHRA, CDR2 YSYEKL. CDR3 size: 16 residues. CDR3 DNA (partial): TGCGCCAGCAGCCAAGGCCCCCAGTCTTCTAACTATGGC. Protein product: CASSQGPQSSNYG. The CDR3 in its entirety is CASSQGPQSSNYGYTF.

This clone was seen at least ten times. The read ends 3 residues early relative to the CDR3; the germline J gene fills the gap. The rearrangement uses TRBV6-1 and TRBJ1-2; weak D call: TRBD1 (6 bases). CDR3 length equals 15 residues. V was pared by 2 bases and J by 7 bases, with 17 bases between. CDR1 is MNHNS, CDR2 SASEGT, per germline. The sequenced CDR3 bases are TGTGCCAGCAGTGAAATCGCGGTCCAGGGGTTTGGC. Translation: CASSEIAVQGFG. The whole CDR3 is CASSEIAVQGFGYTF.

In this sample, this clone turned up many times. The CDR3 here is CASSSGSREAYYGYTF. The CDR3 bases that were read are TGTGCCAGTAGTAGTGGGAGCAGGGAGGCTTACTATGGC. This chain uses TRBV19 with TRBJ1-2, with D possibly matching TRBD1 (5 bases). The CDR3 end falls 3 residues outside the read, so it is completed with the germline J gene. CDR1 is LNHDA, CDR2 SQIVND, per germline (reference sequence). V dropped 4 bases and J dropped 3 bases, with 18 bases sitting between them. The CDR3 totals 16 residues.

In its sample, this clone was seen many times. The CDR3 end is not reached by the read, which stops 3 residues before it; the germline J gene fills it in. The V gene is TRBV28, the J gene TRBJ1-1, with 7 bases aligning to TRBD1. CDR3 size: 13 residues. Germline V gene data show CDR1 as MDHEN and CDR2 as SYDVKM. This CDR3 reads CASSFISTGKAFF. The covered CDR3 bases are TGTGCCAGCAGTTTCATTTCGACAGGGAAA.

There are many counts of this clone. The read halts 3 residues ahead of the CDR3 end, with the missing end drawn from the germline J gene. The genes are TRBV12-3 or TRBV12-4 and TRBJ2-1; 8 nucleotides match TRBD2. The length of the CDR3 is 13 residues. The junction had 6 bases not matched to a gene; V was cut back by 7 bases and J by 7 bases. The CDR3 loop is CASTLGLANEQFF. The sequenced part of the CDR3 DNA is TGTGCCAGCACCCTTGGACTAGCAAATGAG.

This clone was seen repeatedly, ten times or more. Coverage ceases 3 residues before the CDR3 finishes, and the germline J gene fills in the end. J is TRBJ2-1 and V is TRBV19; 9 bases are shared with TRBD1. V lost 4 bases to trimming and J lost 4 bases; unmatched junction nucleotides: 2. The CDR3 runs to 14 residues. Germline values: CDR1 LNHDA, CDR2 SQIVND (reference sequence). The part of the CDR3 DNA that was read is TGTGCCAGTAGTAGGGACAGGGAATACAATGAG. It codes for CASSRDREYNE. The full-length CDR3 reads as CASSRDREYNEQFF.

This clone was observed many times. The sequence runs out 3 residues before the end of the CDR3; the remainder is reconstructed from the germline J gene. The rearrangement links TRBV7-9 to TRBJ2-1; 7 nucleotides line up with TRBD1. Germline CDR1 is SEHNR and CDR2 is FQNEAQ (reference sequence). V was pared by 8 bases and J by 8 bases, with 3 bases of the junction left unmatched. This CDR3 is built from 11 residues. The CDR3 spells CASETGDEQFF. CDR3 DNA (partial): TGTGCCAGCGAAACAGGGGATGAG.

There are many counts of this clone. The CDR3 end is not reached by the read, which stops 3 residues before it; the germline J gene fills it in. V and J are TRBV5-4 and TRBJ2-7; a possible D gene is TRBD1 (5 bases). Trimming cost V 4 bases and J 3 bases, with 17 bases left between them. CDR1 SGHNT and CDR2 YYREEE come from the germline V gene (reference sequence). The CDR3 covers 15 residues. The sequenced part of the CDR3 DNA is TGTGCCAGCAGCCCCTCATCAGACACAGGCTACGAG. Residues: CASSPSSDTGYE. The whole CDR3 protein is CASSPSSDTGYEQYF.

Ten or more counts support this clone. The missing CDR3 end, 3 residues past where the read stops, is filled in from the germline J gene. V gene TRBV4-1 combines with J gene TRBJ2-1; 8 bases align to TRBD2. The CDR3 is 16 residues long. Trimming removed 4 bases from V and 2 bases from J; junction bases left unmatched: 7. From germline, CDR1 is MGHRA and CDR2 YSYEKL. The CDR3 reads CASSPPLGGAYNEQFF. The part of the CDR3 DNA that was read is TGCGCCAGCAGCCCTCCACTCGGGGGGGCCTACAATGAG.

This clone was picked up many times. The CDR3 goes on 3 residues after the read ends, and that part is filled in from the germline J gene. The genes are TRBV28 and TRBJ1-2; D not certain. Germline V lookup: CDR1 MDHEN, CDR2 SYDVKM. V was cut by 7 bases and J by 1 base, with 4 bases left in between. This CDR3 contains 11 residues. This CDR3 is CASTNNYGYTF. The DNA read from the CDR3 is TGTGCCAGCACCAATAACTATGGC.

This clone came up many times. The sequence runs out 3 residues before the end of the CDR3; the remainder is reconstructed from the germline J gene. The V gene is TRBV19, the J gene TRBJ2-7, with 9 bases lining up with TRBD1. This CDR3 spans 16 amino acids. With 4 bases clipped from V and 3 bases from J, the junction kept 10 bases outside the gene matches. Germline V gene lookup returns CDR1 LNHDA and CDR2 SQIVND (reference sequence). CDR3 bases read: TGTGCCAGTAGTACCCTCCGGGGACAGGGCCACTACGAG. It specifies CASSTLRGQGHYE. In full, the CDR3 reads CASSTLRGQGHYEQYF.

This clone was seen a few times. Read sequence stops 3 residues before the CDR3 end, and the germline J gene provides the missing end. This sequence joins TRBV10-1 and TRBJ2-1; TRBD2 matches 7 bases. After removal of 8 bases from V and 9 bases from J, the junction contained 4 bases not matched to a gene. Germline V CDR1 and CDR2: WNHNN, SYGVQD (reference sequence). The CDR3 has 11 residues. The chain's CDR3 is CASAGGTEQFF. CDR3 bases read: TGCGCCAGCGCCGGGGGGACTGAG.

In its sample, this clone was seen many times. Sequencing ends 3 residues short of the CDR3 end; the germline J gene provides the rest. The chain carries TRBV7-8 and TRBJ2-7; 10 bases map to TRBD1. The trim removed 4 bases at V and 3 bases at J, leaving 6 bases unmatched. Germline V gene data show CDR1 as SGHVS and CDR2 as FQNEAQ. This CDR3 has 15 residues. Partial CDR3 DNA: TGTGCCAGCAGCTGGAGACAGGGGGCGTACTACGAG. Its translation is CASSWRQGAYYE. The entire CDR3 is CASSWRQGAYYEQYF.

This clone showed up many times. The CDR3 end falls 3 residues outside the read, so it is completed with the germline J gene. The chain links TRBV19 to TRBJ2-1; 9 bases agree with TRBD2. CDR1 and CDR2 (germline): LNHDA, SQIVND (reference sequence). The length of the CDR3 is 14 residues. With 7 bases clipped from V and 6 bases from J, the junction kept 7 bases outside the gene matches. CDR3 DNA, as far as it was read: TGTGCCAGTATTACGAGCGGGAGGCGCAATGAG. This translates into CASITSGRRNE. The entire CDR3 reads CASITSGRRNEQFF.

This clone came up many times. The CDR3 end lies 3 residues beyond the end of the read and is filled in from the germline J gene. V gene TRBV5-6 combines with J gene TRBJ2-3; 7 bases are shared with TRBD2. The CDR3 is 15 residues long. Germline V lookup: CDR1 SGHDT, CDR2 YYEEEE. Trimming took 2 bases from V and 6 from J; bases not matched to a gene: 9. Partial CDR3 DNA: TGTGCCAGCAGCTTAGGGGCTCTGGGGGGGGATACG. Translating gives CASSLGALGGDT. The entire CDR3 reads CASSLGALGGDTQYF.

This clone was observed many times. The CDR3 end lies 3 residues beyond the end of the read and is filled in from the germline J gene. This sequence joins TRBV18 and TRBJ2-7, with 7 bases that match TRBD1. The J segment lost 0 bases and the V segment lost 4 bases, leaving 6 bases of the junction unmatched. Germline V CDR1 and CDR2: KGHSH, LQKENI. The CDR3 has 15 residues. CDR3 bases read: TGTGCCAGCTCACTGCTGGGGACAGTCTCCTACGAG. Protein product: CASSLLGTVSYE. From start to end, the CDR3 is CASSLLGTVSYEQYF.

This clone was counted many times. The read falls 3 residues short of the CDR3 end, and the missing part is taken from the germline J gene. The chain recombines TRBV29-1 with TRBJ2-5, with TRBD1 matching over 7 bases. V gave up 5 bases and J gave up 3 bases; unmatched junction bases: 18. The V gene's germline CDR1 is SQVTM and CDR2 ANQGSEA. This CDR3 contains 17 residues. CDR3 residues: CSVWSLQSGTAKETQYF. The part of the CDR3 DNA that was read is TGCAGCGTTTGGAGCTTACAATCCGGGACAGCGAAAGAGACC.

This clone was seen repeatedly, ten times or more. The CDR3 DNA, read in part, is TGTGCCAGCTCACCCGAGGGTCGATTGTTCATGGACACTGAA. The encoded protein is CASSPEGRLFMDTE. The full CDR3 is CASSPEGRLFMDTEAFF. This chain uses TRBV18 with TRBJ1-1; D remains ambiguous. The read gets to within 3 residues of the CDR3 end, and the germline J gene fills in the rest. The length of the CDR3 is 17 residues. The V end lost 3 bases, the J end lost 3 bases, and 20 bases lay between the germline ends. The germline V gene has CDR1 KGHSH and CDR2 LQKENI.